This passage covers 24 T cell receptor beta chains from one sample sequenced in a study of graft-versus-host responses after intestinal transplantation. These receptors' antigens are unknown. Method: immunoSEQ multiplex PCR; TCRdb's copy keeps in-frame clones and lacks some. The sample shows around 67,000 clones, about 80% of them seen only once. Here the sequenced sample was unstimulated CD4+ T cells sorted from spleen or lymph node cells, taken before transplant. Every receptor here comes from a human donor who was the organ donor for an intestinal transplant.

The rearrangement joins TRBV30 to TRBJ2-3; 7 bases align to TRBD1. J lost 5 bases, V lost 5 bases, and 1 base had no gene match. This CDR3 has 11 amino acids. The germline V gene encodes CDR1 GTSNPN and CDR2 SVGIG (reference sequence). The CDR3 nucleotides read TGTGCCTGGGGACAGGAAGATACGCAGTATTTT. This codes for CAWGQEDTQYF.

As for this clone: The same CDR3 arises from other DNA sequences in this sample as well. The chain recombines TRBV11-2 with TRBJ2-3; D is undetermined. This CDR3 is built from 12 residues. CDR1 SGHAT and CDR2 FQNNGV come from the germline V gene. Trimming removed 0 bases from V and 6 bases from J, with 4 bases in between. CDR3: CASSLDRDTQYF. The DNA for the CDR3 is TGTGCCAGCAGCTTAGATCGGGATACGCAGTATTTT.

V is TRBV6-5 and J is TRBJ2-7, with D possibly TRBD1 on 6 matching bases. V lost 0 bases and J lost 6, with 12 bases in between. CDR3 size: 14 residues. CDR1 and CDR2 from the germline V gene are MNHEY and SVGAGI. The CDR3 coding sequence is TGTGCCAGCAGTTACTCACAACAGGGATCCGAGCAGTACGTC. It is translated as CASSYSQQGSEQYV.

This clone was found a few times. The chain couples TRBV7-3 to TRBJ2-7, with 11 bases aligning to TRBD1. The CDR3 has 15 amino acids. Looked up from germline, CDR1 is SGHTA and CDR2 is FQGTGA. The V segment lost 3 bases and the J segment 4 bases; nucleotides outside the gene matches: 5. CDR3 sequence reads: CASSLKRDRGYEQYV. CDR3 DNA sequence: TGTGCCAGCAGCTTGAAAAGGGACAGGGGGTACGAGCAGTACGTC.

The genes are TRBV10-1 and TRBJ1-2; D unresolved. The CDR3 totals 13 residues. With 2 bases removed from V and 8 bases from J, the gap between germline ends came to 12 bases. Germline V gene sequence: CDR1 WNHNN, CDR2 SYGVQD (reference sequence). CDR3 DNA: TGCGCCAGCAGTGAGGATTTGCGTCGGGGCTACACCTTC. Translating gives CASSEDLRRGYTF.

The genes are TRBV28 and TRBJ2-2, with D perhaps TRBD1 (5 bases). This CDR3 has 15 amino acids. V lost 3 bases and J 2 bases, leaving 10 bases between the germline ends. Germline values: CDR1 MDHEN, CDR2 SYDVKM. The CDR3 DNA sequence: TGTGCCAGCAGTTTGAGGACAATAAACACCGGGGAGCTGTTTTTT. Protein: CASSLRTINTGELFF.

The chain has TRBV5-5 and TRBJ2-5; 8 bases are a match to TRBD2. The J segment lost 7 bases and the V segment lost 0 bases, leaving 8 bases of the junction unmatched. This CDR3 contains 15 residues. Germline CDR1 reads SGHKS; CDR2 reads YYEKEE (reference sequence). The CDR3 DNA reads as TGTGCCAGCAGCTTGGTCCTCGGGGGGGACGGGACCCAGTACTTC. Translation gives CASSLVLGGDGTQYF.

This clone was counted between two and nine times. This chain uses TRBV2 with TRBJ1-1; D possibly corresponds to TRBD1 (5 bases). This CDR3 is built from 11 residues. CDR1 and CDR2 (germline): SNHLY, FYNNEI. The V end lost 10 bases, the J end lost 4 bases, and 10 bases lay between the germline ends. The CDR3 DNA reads TGTGCCACCGGGGGAGGCACTGAAGCTTTCTTT. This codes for CATGGGTEAFF.

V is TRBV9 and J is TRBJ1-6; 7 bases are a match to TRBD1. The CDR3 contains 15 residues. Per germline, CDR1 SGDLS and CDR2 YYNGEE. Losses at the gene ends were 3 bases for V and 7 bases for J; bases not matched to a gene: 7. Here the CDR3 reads CASSEGAGGNSPLHF. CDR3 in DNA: TGTGCCAGCAGCGAGGGGGCGGGGGGAAATTCACCCCTCCACTTT. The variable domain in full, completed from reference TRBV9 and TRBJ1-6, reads DSGVTQTPKHLITATGQRVTLRCSPRSGDLSVYWYQQSLDQGLQFLIQYYNGEERAKGNILERFSAQQFPDLHSELNLSSLELGDSALYFCASSEGAGGNSPLHFGNGTRLTVT.

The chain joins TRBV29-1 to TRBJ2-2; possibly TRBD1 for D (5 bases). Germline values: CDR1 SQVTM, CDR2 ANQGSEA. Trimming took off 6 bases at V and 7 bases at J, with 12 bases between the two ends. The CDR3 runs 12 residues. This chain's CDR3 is CSVQGYLGELFF. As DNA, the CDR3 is TGCAGCGTCCAGGGTTATCTCGGGGAGCTGTTTTTT.

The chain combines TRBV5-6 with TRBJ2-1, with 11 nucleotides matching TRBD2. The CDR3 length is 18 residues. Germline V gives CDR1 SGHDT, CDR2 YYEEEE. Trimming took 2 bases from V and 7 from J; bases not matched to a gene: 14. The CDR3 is CASSFGLAGGLEQNEQFF. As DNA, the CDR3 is TGTGCCAGCAGCTTTGGTCTAGCGGGGGGCCTAGAACAGAATGAGCAGTTCTTC.

This chain's CDR3 is CASSDARAGTGELFF. In DNA form, the CDR3 reads TGTGCCAGCAGTGACGCTAGAGCGGGCACCGGGGAGCTGTTTTTT. This chain uses TRBV6-1 with TRBJ2-2; perhaps TRBD2 as D (6 bases). The germline gives CDR1 MNHNS, CDR2 SASEGT. The CDR3 spans 15 residues. Trimming removed 3 bases at V and 4 bases at J, with 12 bases between.

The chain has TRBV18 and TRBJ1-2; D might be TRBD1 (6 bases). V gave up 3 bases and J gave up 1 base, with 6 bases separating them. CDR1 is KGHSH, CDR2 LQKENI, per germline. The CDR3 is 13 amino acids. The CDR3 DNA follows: TGTGCCAGCTCACCGGACAGTAACTATGGCTACACCTTC. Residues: CASSPDSNYGYTF.

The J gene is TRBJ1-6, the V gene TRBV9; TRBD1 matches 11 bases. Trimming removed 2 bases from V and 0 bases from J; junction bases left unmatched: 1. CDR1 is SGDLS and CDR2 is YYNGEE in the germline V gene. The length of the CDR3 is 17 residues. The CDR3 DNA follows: TGTGCCAGCAGCGTTGGACAGGGGGCCTCCTATAATTCACCCCTCCACTTT. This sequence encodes CASSVGQGASYNSPLHF. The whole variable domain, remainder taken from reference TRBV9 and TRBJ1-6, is DSGVTQTPKHLITATGQRVTLRCSPRSGDLSVYWYQQSLDQGLQFLIQYYNGEERAKGNILERFSAQQFPDLHSELNLSSLELGDSALYFCASSVGQGASYNSPLHFGNGTRLTVT.

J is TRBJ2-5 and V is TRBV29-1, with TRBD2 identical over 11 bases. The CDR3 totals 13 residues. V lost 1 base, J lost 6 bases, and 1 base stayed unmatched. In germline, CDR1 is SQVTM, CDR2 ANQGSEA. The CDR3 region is CSVEVAGGQTQYF. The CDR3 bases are TGCAGCGTTGAAGTAGCGGGGGGGCAGACCCAGTACTTC.

CDR3 in DNA: TGCGCCAGCAGCCGCAACACCCGGGACAACATTATGAACACTGAAGCTTTCTTT. Translated, it gives CASSRNTRDNIMNTEAFF. The V call is TRBV4-1, the J call TRBJ1-1; D is perhaps TRBD1 (6 bases). CDR1 is MGHRA and CDR2 is YSYEKL in the germline V gene. Trimming stripped 4 bases from V and 0 bases from J, with 21 bases between. The CDR3 contains 18 residues.

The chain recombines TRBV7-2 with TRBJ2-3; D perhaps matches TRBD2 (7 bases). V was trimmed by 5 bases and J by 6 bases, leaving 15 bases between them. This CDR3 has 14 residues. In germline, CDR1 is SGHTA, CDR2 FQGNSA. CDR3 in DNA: TGTGCCAGCAGCCAGCCGGGGGGCTGGGATACGCAGTATTTT. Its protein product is CASSQPGGWDTQYF.

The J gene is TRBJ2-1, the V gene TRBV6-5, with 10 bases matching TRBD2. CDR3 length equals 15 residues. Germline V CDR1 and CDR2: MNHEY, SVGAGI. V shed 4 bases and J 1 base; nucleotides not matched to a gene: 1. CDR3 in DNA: TGTGCCAGCAGTTCTAGCGGGGGATCCTACAATGAGCAGTTCTTC. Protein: CASSSSGGSYNEQFF.

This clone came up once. In nucleotides, the CDR3 is TGTGCCAGTAGTATAATGGCCGGGGGACTCCTCGATACGCAGTATTTT. Residues: CASSIMAGGLLDTQYF. The chain employs TRBV19 and TRBJ2-3; D possibly corresponds to TRBD2 (6 bases). V lost 2 bases and J lost 6, with 18 bases in between. The CDR3 extends over 16 amino acids. Germline lookup yields CDR1 LNHDA and CDR2 SQIVND (reference sequence). The full variable domain, in which reference TRBV19 and TRBJ2-3 provide the parts outside the CDR3, is DGGITQSPKYLFRKEGQNVTLSCEQNLNHDAMYWYRQDPGQGLRLIYYSQIVNDFQKGDIAEGYSVSREKKESFPLTVTSAQKNPTAFYLCASSIMAGGLLDTQYFGPGTRLTVL.

This CDR3 is CASSIDRGSNQPQHF. The CDR3 DNA reads as TGTGCCAGCAGCATAGACAGGGGATCAAATCAGCCCCAGCATTTT. The chain has TRBV6-5 and TRBJ1-5; 8 bases are a match to TRBD1. This CDR3 has 15 residues. The germline CDR1 and CDR2 sequences are MNHEY and SVGAGI. Trimming took 6 bases from V and 4 from J; bases not matched to a gene: 8.

The CDR3 DNA reads TGTGCCAGCAGCTTACTCGGTAGCAATCAGCCCCAGCATTTT. The encoded protein is CASSLLGSNQPQHF. This chain joins TRBV7-8 and TRBJ1-5; no firm D call. The CDR3 extends over 14 amino acids. CDR1 and CDR2 (germline): SGHVS, FQNEAQ. Trimming removed 2 bases at V and 0 bases at J, with 5 bases between.

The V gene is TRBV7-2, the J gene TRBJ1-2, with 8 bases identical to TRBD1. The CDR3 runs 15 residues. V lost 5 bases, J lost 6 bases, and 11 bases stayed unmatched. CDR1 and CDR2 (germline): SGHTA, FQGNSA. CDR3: CASSPRQGWVHGYTF. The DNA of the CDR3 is TGTGCCAGCAGCCCTCGACAGGGGTGGGTTCATGGCTACACCTTC.

The CDR3 spells CASGQAPATQYF. The CDR3 DNA is TGTGCCAGCGGCCAGGCCCCAGCTACGCAGTATTTT. The V and J genes are TRBV6-5 and TRBJ2-3, with D unclear. Germline V CDR1 and CDR2: MNHEY, SVGAGI. CDR3 size: 12 residues. Trimming left V 8 bases short and J 8 bases short, with 14 bases between.

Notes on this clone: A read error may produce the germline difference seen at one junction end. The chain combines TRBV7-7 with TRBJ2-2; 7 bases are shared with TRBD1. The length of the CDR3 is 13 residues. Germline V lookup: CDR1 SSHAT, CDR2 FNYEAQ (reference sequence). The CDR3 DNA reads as TGTGCTAGCAGGCCTACAGGGGCCGGGGAGCTGTTTTTT. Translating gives CASRPTGAGELFF.